A single sample is the source of the 5 T cell receptor beta chains below, sequenced in a study of T cells in Graves' hyperthyroidism and ophthalmopathy. Amplified TCR beta CDR3 regions derived from RNA transcripts. First-round RT-PCR targeting the TCR CDR3 was performed with the HTBI primer set. TCRdb re-called the multiplex PCR reads with MiXCR, one entry per CDR3 protein. Altogether about half a million distinct CDR3 sequences are present, approximately 22% being singletons, with the ten largest covering approximately 54%. The sample consisted of blood. The receptors derive from a woman aged 70-85 years with Graves' ophthalmopathy.

This clonotype occurred a few times. J is TRBJ2-7 and V is TRBV7-9; D gene uncertain. CDR1 is SEHNR and CDR2 is FQNEAQ in the germline V gene (reference sequence). The V gene lost 5 bases and the J gene lost 6 bases, with 11 bases spanning the gap. The CDR3 is 12 residues long. CDR3 amino acids: CASSPAWGEQYF. The DNA of the CDR3 is TGTGCCAGCAGCCCAGCGTGGGGCGAGCAGTACTTC.

This clonotype was picked up a small number of times. This sequence joins TRBV18 and TRBJ2-1, with a possible D match to TRBD1 (5 bases). Germline CDR1 is KGHSH and CDR2 is LQKENI. This CDR3 contains 15 residues. V shed 3 bases and J shed 9 bases, with 18 bases lying between them. The CDR3 region is CASSPSQGSSSEQFF. Here the CDR3 DNA reads TGTGCCAGCTCACCGAGTCAGGGATCAAGCAGTGAGCAGTTCTTC.

This chain connects TRBV30 to TRBJ1-5; unclear D gene. This CDR3 contains 17 residues. CDR1 and CDR2 from the germline V gene are GTSNPN and SVGIG (reference sequence). Trimming removed 7 bases at V and 2 bases at J, with 24 bases between. The DNA for the CDR3 is TGTGCCTCTGGGGTATCTTCGCGGGCTGGGGGCAATCAGCCCCAGCATTTT. Amino acids: CASGVSSRAGGNQPQHF.

This CDR3 is CSARDRGGADYGYTF. Written as DNA, the CDR3 is TGCAGTGCTAGAGATCGGGGAGGGGCGGATTATGGCTACACCTTC. V gene TRBV20-1 combines with J gene TRBJ1-2, with D maybe TRBD1 (5 bases). CDR1 DFQATT and CDR2 SNEGSKA come from the germline V gene (reference sequence). This CDR3 is built from 15 residues. The V end lost 0 bases, the J end lost 5 bases, and 16 bases lay between the germline ends.

Ten or more counts support this clonotype. The chain joins TRBV20-1 to TRBJ1-1; D might be TRBD1 (5 bases). The CDR3 has 14 amino acids. The germline V gene encodes CDR1 DFQATT and CDR2 SNEGSKA (reference sequence). Trimming stripped 5 bases from V and 0 bases from J, with 13 bases between. For the CDR3, the DNA is TGCAGTGCTCCCCCCGGGGCGATGAACACTGAAGCTTTCTTT. Protein: CSAPPGAMNTEAFF.